Here is one T cell receptor beta chain with its context. This clone was detected only once. Its antigen specificity is not known. Base-call qualities are not available, and no considerably larger clone is one nucleotide away. The CDR3 spans 11 residues, from the cysteine through the phenylalanine. Left in the record is the CDR3 DNA by itself, 33 bases read in frame from the first base. V is shortened by 8 bases, J by 6 bases, and the region joining them spans 11 bases. The record originates from a study of blood T cell repertoires in COVID-19 (dated by TCRdb to the early 2020s). Study-wide context: Samples from collaborators originated in the United States, Italy and Spain and spanned both the acute and convalescent phases of COVID-19. Where available, HLA class I and class II types were obtained from metadata supplied by the sample provider rather than from assay-based typing. Samples came from the ongoing ImmuneRACE study (first 160 participants) plus 1,254 subjects from 6 global collaborators. The prospective study material was composed of cDNA or gDNA derived from T cells, B-cell-depleted T cells, or PBMCs. A freely available public database, intended as a resource for researchers studying the immune response to SARS-CoV-2, is where the repertoires were released. Subjects who had been exposed to COVID-19, were actively infected with it, or had recovered from it provided the deeply sampled blood TCRbeta repertoires that made up the dataset. Sample metadata almost always included a de-identified subject ID, COVID-19 status, age in years and sex. Study-wide conclusions, independent of this receptor: The amount of clinical and demographic metadata varied by source and participant and was provided uncurated.

TCRbeta CDR3 regions were amplified from genomic DNA using the immunoSEQ Assay, a bias-controlled multiplex PCR. For the original study's pipeline: Within the assay, amplification of reference gene primers was used to estimate how many nucleated cells each sample contained. To quantify the absolute abundance of each unique TCRbeta CDR3 rearrangement, sequence reads were collapsed and filtered. Productive Simpson clonality was computed per sample as the square root of Simpson's diversity index over productive rearrangements. This is the immuneACCESS table as TCRdb keeps it, with only in-frame sequences that have V and J called. A part of the clones is gone; compared with another copy, unresolved V genes explain less than half, and the rest is unexplained. The DNA was the basis for D and trimming; V, J and clone size are from that table. This sample lists about 250,000 clones; more than 75% were detected once. Of the sample, around 1.7% falls within the top ten clones.

Participants in the prospective study were enrolled through a virtual design, were aged about 18 to 100 years, and lived in 24 United States geographic areas. Cohort assignment in the prospective study relied on participant-reported clinical history from a screening survey and a study questionnaire. Recovered participants in ImmuneRACE Cohort 3 were defined as having two consecutive negative NP/OP PCR tests, clearance from a healthcare professional, or resolution of symptoms. Each participant in the prospective study had whole blood, serum and a nasopharyngeal or oropharyngeal swab collected by mobile phlebotomists. Over an approximately 2-month period, participants in the prospective study had the option of providing additional blood draws and questionnaires. Before DNA extraction, prospective study blood samples were shipped either frozen or at room temperature.

The sequencing sample was made of PBMCs or T cells enriched from blood (not recorded which). The receptor chain draws on TRBV12-3 or TRBV12-4 and TRBJ2-7; TRBD2 could be the D gene, as 5 bases match. The source of this sequence is a man in his forties who had recovered from COVID-19. The DNA sequence is given as TGTGCCAGCGGACCGGGGTCCGAGCAGTACTTC. Translated, this is CASGPGSEQYF.